This TCR beta chain came from a study of CD8+ T cells in alopecia areata. In its sample, this clone was seen a few times. Germline V gene lookup returns CDR1 KGHSH and CDR2 LQKENI. V lost 1 base and J lost 3, with 19 bases in between. The CDR3 spans 17 residues. Reverse transcription of extracted RNA yielded cDNA, which provided the sequencing template. Sequencing used immunoSEQ multiplex PCR; TCRdb keeps in-frame clones, though not all of them. Here the sample spans 95,000 to 100,000 clones, roughly 56% being singletons. Noted treatment: oral pan-JAK inhibitor, 5-10 mg twice daily. This receptor was obtained from a human donor with alopecia areata. The rearrangement links TRBV18 to TRBJ2-7, with D maybe TRBD2 (7 bases). Material: CD8+ T cells sorted from blood, obtained at approximately week 60, from a patient treated with tofacitinib. The CDR3: CASSPQETGRVVYEQYF. CDR3 sequence (DNA): TGTGCCAGCTCACCACAAGAAACAGGGAGGGTCGTCTACGAGCAGTACTTC.